Sequencing of this T cell receptor beta chain was carried out in a study of blood T cell repertoires in COVID-19. Germline lookup yields CDR1 LGHDT and CDR2 YNNKEL (reference sequence). The trim removed 2 bases at V and 4 bases at J, leaving 7 bases unmatched. This CDR3 comprises 15 residues. Sequencing used immunoSEQ multiplex PCR; TCRdb keeps in-frame clones, though not all of them. The repertoire holds approximately 160,000 clones, 76% seen once, with roughly 3.6% in the top ten. This sequence was found in a woman aged 80 or over with acute or convalescent COVID-19. The specimen was peripheral blood. The chain couples TRBV3-1 (or the pseudogene TRBV3-2) to TRBJ1-2; 7 bases align to TRBD1. In DNA form, the CDR3 reads TGTGCCAGCAGCCAAACGACAGGGCACGGCTATGGCTACACCTTC. Protein: CASSQTTGHGYGYTF.